This entry concerns a single T cell receptor beta chain. By share, this clone ranks as medium-sized (0.01 to 0.1%). Its specific antigen is unknown. It has no much larger one-base neighbor in the sample; base qualities were not kept. Participants in the prospective study were enrolled through a virtual design, were aged roughly 18 to 100 years, and lived in about two dozen United States geographic areas. In the prospective study, participants were assigned to cohorts based on the clinical history participants reported in a screening survey and a study questionnaire. ImmuneRACE Cohort 3 recovered participants were defined by two consecutive negative NP/OP PCR tests, healthcare professional clearance, or symptom resolution. Mobile phlebotomists in the prospective study collected whole blood, serum and a nasopharyngeal or oropharyngeal swab from every participant. Participants in the prospective study had the option to provide additional blood draws and questionnaires over a roughly two-month period. Before DNA extraction, blood samples from the prospective study were shipped at room temperature or frozen.

The data derive from a study of blood T cell repertoires in COVID-19 (dated by TCRdb to 2019 to 2021). Regarding the study in general: Samples covering the acute and convalescent phases of COVID-19 were provided by collaborators in the United States, Italy and Spain. The material from the prospective study consisted of cDNA or gDNA derived from T cells, B-cell-depleted T cells, or PBMCs. The dataset comprised deeply sampled blood TCRbeta repertoires from subjects exposed to, actively infected with, or recovered from COVID-19. The repertoires were released in a freely available public database meant as a resource for research on the immune response to SARS-CoV-2. The samples were drawn from two sources: the first 160 participants of the ongoing ImmuneRACE study, and 1,200 or so subjects contributed by 6 global collaborators. Nearly every sample came with metadata listing a de-identified subject ID, COVID-19 status, age in years and sex. HLA class I and class II types, where available, came from metadata supplied by the sample provider rather than from assay-based typing.

TCRbeta CDR3 regions were amplified from genomic DNA using the immunoSEQ Assay, a bias-controlled multiplex PCR. In the original analysis: Nucleated cell counts per sample were estimated from amplification of reference gene primers within the assay. To quantify the absolute abundance of each unique TCRbeta CDR3 rearrangement, sequence reads were collapsed and filtered. Productive Simpson clonality was computed per sample as the square root of Simpson's diversity index over productive rearrangements. Entries here come from immuneACCESS through TCRdb and include only in-frame sequences with V and J called. Some clones fail to appear in such tables; in the studies checked, an unresolved V gene covers under half of the shortfall, and the cause of the remainder is unknown. V, J and clone size derive from that table, while D and trimming were established from the DNA sequence. Counted in this sample were fewer than 200,000 clones; roughly 88% of them appeared once. The top ten constitute roughly 9% of the sample.

From the cysteine through the phenylalanine, the CDR3 covers 15 amino acids. Only the CDR3 DNA is retained, 45 bases long and in frame from the first base. Trimming at the junction amounts to 7 bases on V and 4 bases on J, and the germline ends lie 16 bases apart. As encoded in the germline V gene, CDR1 is MDHEN while CDR2 is SYDVKM. Results and caveats for the whole study, not just this receptor: How much clinical and demographic metadata was included differed by source and by participant, and the metadata was provided uncurated.

Sequenced input: PBMCs or T cells enriched from blood (not recorded which). This sequence uses TRBV28 and TRBJ1-4; the D gene is perhaps TRBD1, from 5 matching bases. The clonotype originates from a woman aged 18 to 35 who had recovered from COVID-19. The CDR3 region has the sequence CASTKFDSINEKLFF. The sequenced DNA: TGTGCCAGCACTAAATTCGACAGTATTAATGAAAAACTGTTTTTT.